The 18 T cell receptor beta chains in this list originate from one sample, sequenced in a study of early stage breast cancer tumors. The assay was immunoSEQ multiplex PCR, and TCRdb's table has in-frame clones only and misses some. The repertoire holds tens of thousands of clones, with roughly 72% as singletons. The sequenced sample consisted of blood. The origin of the receptors is a person between 60 and 70 years old with breast cancer.

The J gene is TRBJ2-1, the V gene TRBV7-2; D not certain. Deletions cut 1 base from V and 5 bases from J, with 6 bases between. This CDR3 contains 13 residues. Germline values: CDR1 SGHTA, CDR2 FQGNSA. CDR3 in amino acids: CASSLGWNNEQFF. The CDR3, as DNA: TGTGCCAGCAGCTTAGGGTGGAACAATGAGCAGTTCTTC.

V gene TRBV11-2 combines with J gene TRBJ2-7, with D tentatively TRBD2 (6 bases). The CDR3 totals 16 residues. Between the trimmed V and J ends, which lost 4 bases and 0 bases, there was a span of 16 bases. CDR1 SGHAT and CDR2 FQNNGV come from the germline V gene. DNA for the CDR3: TGTGCCAGCAGCTCGGAGGGCTATATAGGCTCCTACGAGCAGTACTTC. Its protein is CASSSEGYIGSYEQYF.

The rearrangement uses TRBV2 and TRBJ2-7; possibly TRBD2 for D (7 bases). The CDR3 length is 14 residues. Germline assignment: CDR1 SNHLY and CDR2 FYNNEI. With 3 bases removed from V and 6 bases from J, the gap between germline ends came to 15 bases. CDR3 nucleotides: TGTGCCAGCAGTGAGATTTTGCGGGGGCTCGAGCAGTACTTC. Protein: CASSEILRGLEQYF.

The rearrangement joins TRBV10-1 to TRBJ2-1; D remains unclear. Germline V gene lookup returns CDR1 WNHNN and CDR2 SYGVQD (reference sequence). V was shortened by 0 bases and J by 3 bases, with 6 bases between the two germline ends. The CDR3 runs to 14 residues. DNA of the CDR3: TGCGCCAGCAGTGAGTCGGGCAGCTACAATGAGCAGTTCTTC. Amino acid sequence: CASSESGSYNEQFF.

V gene TRBV18 combines with J gene TRBJ1-6; possibly TRBD1 for D (5 bases). Trimming removed 3 bases from V and 7 bases from J, with 10 bases in between. The CDR3 is made up of 14 amino acids. Germline assignment: CDR1 KGHSH and CDR2 LQKENI. The CDR3 spells CASSPDSSNSPLHF. The CDR3 nucleotides are TGTGCCAGCTCACCCGACAGCAGCAATTCACCCCTCCACTTT.

The chain combines TRBV14 with TRBJ2-6, with 8 bases identical to TRBD1. This CDR3 region has 16 residues. CDR1 and CDR2 (germline): SGHDN, FVKESK. The V segment lost 2 bases and the J segment 0 bases; nucleotides outside the gene matches: 0. The CDR3 DNA sequence: TGTGCCAGCAGCCAAACAGGGGGCTCTGGGGCCAACGTCCTGACTTTC. Translation: CASSQTGGSGANVLTF.

A single count supports this clone. The chain carries TRBV28 and TRBJ1-4, with D possibly matching TRBD1 (5 bases). The germline CDR1 and CDR2 sequences are MDHEN and SYDVKM. The CDR3 totals 18 residues. V lost 7 bases and J lost 1, with 22 bases in between. Here the CDR3 DNA reads TGTGCCAGCACCCTGGGAGGGGCGAGGCCCCGAACTAATGAAAAACTGTTTTTT. This encodes CASTLGGARPRTNEKLFF.

The V call is TRBV7-8, the J call TRBJ2-3, with 9 bases fitting TRBD2. The CDR3 covers 15 residues. V lost 1 base to trimming and J lost 4 bases; unmatched junction nucleotides: 3. Germline V CDR1 and CDR2: SGHVS, FQNEAQ. The CDR3 nucleotides are TGTGCCAGCAGCTTAGGGGGCGGGAGGGCAGATACGCAGTATTTT. Translated: CASSLGGGRADTQYF.

The rearrangement links TRBV5-1 to TRBJ2-5, with D unresolved. CDR1 SGHRS and CDR2 YFSETQ come from the germline V gene. The V gene lost 4 bases and the J gene lost 2 bases, with 9 bases spanning the gap. The CDR3 consists of 13 residues. The CDR3 sequence is CASSKFEQETQYF. The CDR3 nucleotides are TGCGCCAGCAGCAAGTTCGAACAAGAGACCCAGTACTTC.

This clone occurred once. V and J are TRBV9 and TRBJ2-1, with 12 nucleotides matching TRBD1. The trim removed 3 bases at V and 9 bases at J, leaving 7 bases unmatched. CDR3 length equals 15 residues. CDR1 is SGDLS and CDR2 is YYNGEE in the germline V gene. The CDR3: CASSARDRGRGEQFF. Written as DNA, the CDR3 is TGTGCCAGCAGCGCCCGGGACAGGGGGCGCGGTGAGCAGTTCTTC.

This chain's CDR3 is CASSSGGGTDTQYF. In nucleotides, the CDR3 is TGCGCCAGCAGCTCAGGAGGTGGCACAGATACGCAGTATTTT. The chain uses TRBV5-1 and TRBJ2-3, with a weak D call TRBD2 (5 bases). This CDR3 contains 14 residues. Germline CDR1 is SGHRS and CDR2 is YFSETQ. V lost 3 bases to trimming and J lost 1 base, with 9 bases between them.

The chain joins TRBV10-3 to TRBJ2-7; D gene uncertain. The CDR3 contains 12 residues. From germline, CDR1 is ENHRY and CDR2 SYGVKD. The V and J ends lost 0 bases and 4 bases respectively, with 4 bases between them. CDR3 protein: CAISESTYEQYF. The CDR3 bases are TGTGCCATCAGTGAGTCGACTTACGAGCAGTACTTC.

A note on this clone: Other DNA sequences within the sample encode an identical CDR3. The chain uses TRBV5-1 and TRBJ2-3; TRBD2 might be the D (6 bases). The germline V gene encodes CDR1 SGHRS and CDR2 YFSETQ. The length of the CDR3 is 15 residues. The V end lost 2 bases, the J end lost 0 bases, and 10 bases lay between the germline ends. The CDR3 reads CASSLSGVSTDTQYF. CDR3 nucleotides: TGCGCCAGCAGCTTATCGGGGGTTAGCACAGATACGCAGTATTTT.

This chain joins TRBV11-1 and TRBJ1-1, with 7 positions matching TRBD1. Per germline, CDR1 SGHAT and CDR2 FQDESV (reference sequence). After removal of 9 bases from V and 0 bases from J, the junction contained 4 bases not matched to a gene. The CDR3 is 13 residues long. The CDR3 protein is CASVGQMNTEAFF. The CDR3 coding sequence is TGTGCCAGTGTGGGACAGATGAACACTGAAGCTTTCTTT.

This clone was found a few times. This rearrangement joins TRBV11-2 to TRBJ2-7; D unclear. The CDR3 has 13 residues. V was trimmed by 10 bases and J by 1 base, leaving 14 bases between them. Germline-derived CDR1 and CDR2 are SGHAT and FQNNGV. CDR3 region: CATTYLSSYEQYF. CDR3 in DNA: TGTGCCACCACATACCTGTCATCCTACGAGCAGTACTTC.

J is TRBJ2-1 and V is TRBV20-1, with D maybe TRBD2 (5 bases). With 3 bases removed from V and 6 bases from J, the gap between germline ends came to 6 bases. Germline CDR1 and CDR2: DFQATT and SNEGSKA (reference sequence). The CDR3 has 11 amino acids. The DNA for the CDR3 is TGCAGTGCTAGCGGGGTCAATGAGCAGTTCTTC. Translated, it gives CSASGVNEQFF.

In its sample, this clone was seen a few times. V and J are TRBV11-3 and TRBJ1-1; D remains unclear. Per the germline V gene, CDR1 is SGHNT and CDR2 is YENEEA. V lost 2 bases, J lost 1 base, and 5 bases lay in between. This CDR3 spans 13 amino acids. This CDR3 is CASSLTWNTEAFF. The CDR3 bases are TGTGCCAGCAGCTTAACATGGAACACTGAAGCTTTCTTT. Full variable domain (outside the CDR3, taken from reference TRBV11-3 and TRBJ1-1): EAGVVQSPRYKIIEKKQPVAFWCNPISGHNTLYWYLQNLGQGPELLIRYENEEAVDDSQLPKDRFSAERLKGVDSTLKIQPAELGDSAVYLCASSLTWNTEAFFGQGTRLTVV.

This clone has a handful of counts. The chain recombines TRBV7-9 with TRBJ2-1; D gene unclear. The V and J ends lost 7 bases and 0 bases respectively, with 10 bases between them. The CDR3 spans 14 residues. The germline V gene encodes CDR1 SEHNR and CDR2 FQNEAQ (reference sequence). CDR3 nucleotide sequence: TGTGCCAGCATGCCTAGTGGCTCCTACAATGAGCAGTTCTTC. It codes for CASMPSGSYNEQFF.